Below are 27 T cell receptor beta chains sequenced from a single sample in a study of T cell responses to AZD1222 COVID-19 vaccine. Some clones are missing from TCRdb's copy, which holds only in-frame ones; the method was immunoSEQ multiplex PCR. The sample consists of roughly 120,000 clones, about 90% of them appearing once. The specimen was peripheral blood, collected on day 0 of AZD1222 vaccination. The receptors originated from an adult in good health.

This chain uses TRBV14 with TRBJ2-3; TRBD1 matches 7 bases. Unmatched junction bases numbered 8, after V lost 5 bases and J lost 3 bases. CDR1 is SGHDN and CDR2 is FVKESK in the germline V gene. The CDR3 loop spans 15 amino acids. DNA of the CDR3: TGTGCCAGCAGCAGAGACAGGGCAGGGACAGATACGCAGTATTTT. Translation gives CASSRDRAGTDTQYF.

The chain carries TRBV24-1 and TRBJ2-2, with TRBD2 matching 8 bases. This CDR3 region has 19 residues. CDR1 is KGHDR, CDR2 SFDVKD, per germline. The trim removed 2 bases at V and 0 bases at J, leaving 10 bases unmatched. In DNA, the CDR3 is TGTGCCACCAGTGATTCCCGACTGGGCGGGGGGCCGAACACCGGGGAGCTGTTTTTT. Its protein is CATSDSRLGGGPNTGELFF.

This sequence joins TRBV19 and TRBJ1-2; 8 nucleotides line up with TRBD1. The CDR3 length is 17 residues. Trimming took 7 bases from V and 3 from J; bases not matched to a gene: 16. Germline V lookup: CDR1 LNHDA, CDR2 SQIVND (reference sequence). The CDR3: CASTPLTPGQVYYGYTF. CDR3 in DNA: TGTGCCAGTACCCCACTGACCCCGGGACAGGTTTACTATGGCTACACCTTC.

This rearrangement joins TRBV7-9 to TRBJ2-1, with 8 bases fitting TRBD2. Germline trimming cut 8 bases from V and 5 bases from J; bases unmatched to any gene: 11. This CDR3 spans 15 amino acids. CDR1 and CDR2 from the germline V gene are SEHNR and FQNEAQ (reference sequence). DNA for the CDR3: TGTGCCAGCGCAAGGGGGGGACTAGATCACAATGAGCAGTTCTTC. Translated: CASARGGLDHNEQFF.

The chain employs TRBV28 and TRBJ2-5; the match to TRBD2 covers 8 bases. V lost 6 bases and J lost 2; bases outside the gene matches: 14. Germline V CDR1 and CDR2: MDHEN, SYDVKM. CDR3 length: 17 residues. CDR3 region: CASSLGVTSGPQETQYF. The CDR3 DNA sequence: TGTGCCAGCAGCCTAGGTGTAACTAGCGGACCACAAGAGACCCAGTACTTC. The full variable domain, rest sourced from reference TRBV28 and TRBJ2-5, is DVKVTQSSRYLVKRTGEKVFLECVQDMDHENMFWYRQDPGLGLRLIYFSYDVKMKEKGDIPEGYSVSREKKERFSLILESASTNQTSMYLCASSLGVTSGPQETQYFGPGTRLLVL.

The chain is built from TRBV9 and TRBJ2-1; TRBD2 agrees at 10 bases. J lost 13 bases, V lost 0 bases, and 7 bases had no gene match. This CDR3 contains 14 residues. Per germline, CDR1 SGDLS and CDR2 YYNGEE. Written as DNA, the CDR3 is TGTGCCAGCAGCGTAGAAGGACTAGCGGTGCCCCAGTTCTTC. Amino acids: CASSVEGLAVPQFF.

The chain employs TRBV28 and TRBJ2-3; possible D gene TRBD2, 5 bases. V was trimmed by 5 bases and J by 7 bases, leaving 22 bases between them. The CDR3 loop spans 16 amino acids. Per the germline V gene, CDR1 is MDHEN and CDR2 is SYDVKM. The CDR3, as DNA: TGTGCCAGCAGTCTATCCGGCGGGCCAGATAGATATACGCAGTATTTT. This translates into CASSLSGGPDRYTQYF.

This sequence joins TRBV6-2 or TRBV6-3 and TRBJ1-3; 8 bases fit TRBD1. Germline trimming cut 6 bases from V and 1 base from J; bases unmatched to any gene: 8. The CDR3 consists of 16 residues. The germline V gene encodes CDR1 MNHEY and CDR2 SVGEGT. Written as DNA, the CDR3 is TGTGCCAGCAGCCGATCGGACAGGGCTTCTGGAAACACCATATATTTT. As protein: CASSRSDRASGNTIYF.

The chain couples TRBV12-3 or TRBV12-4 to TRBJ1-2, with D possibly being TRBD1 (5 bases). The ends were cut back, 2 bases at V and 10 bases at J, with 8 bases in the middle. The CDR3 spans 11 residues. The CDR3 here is CASSLNGHYTF. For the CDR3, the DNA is TGTGCCAGCAGTTTAAACGGACACTACACCTTC.

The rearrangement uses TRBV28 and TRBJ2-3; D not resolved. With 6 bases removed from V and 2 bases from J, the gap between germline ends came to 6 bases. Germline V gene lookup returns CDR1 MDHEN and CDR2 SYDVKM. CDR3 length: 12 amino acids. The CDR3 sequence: CASRRVTDTQYF. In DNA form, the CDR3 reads TGTGCCAGCAGACGGGTCACAGATACGCAGTATTTT.

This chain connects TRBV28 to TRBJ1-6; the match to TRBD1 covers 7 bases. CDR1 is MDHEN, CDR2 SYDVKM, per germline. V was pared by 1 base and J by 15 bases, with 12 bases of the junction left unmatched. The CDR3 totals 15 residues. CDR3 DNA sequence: TGTGCCAGCAGTTTATTTAAACAGGGGTCTGTTCGCCTCCACTTT. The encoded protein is CASSLFKQGSVRLHF.

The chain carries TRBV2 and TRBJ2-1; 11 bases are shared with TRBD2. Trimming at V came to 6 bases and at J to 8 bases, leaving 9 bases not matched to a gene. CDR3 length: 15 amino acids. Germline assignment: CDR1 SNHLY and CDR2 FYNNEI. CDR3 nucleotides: TGTGCCAGCAGGGTTAGCGGGAGGGCCGCAGATGAGCAGTTCTTC. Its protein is CASRVSGRAADEQFF.

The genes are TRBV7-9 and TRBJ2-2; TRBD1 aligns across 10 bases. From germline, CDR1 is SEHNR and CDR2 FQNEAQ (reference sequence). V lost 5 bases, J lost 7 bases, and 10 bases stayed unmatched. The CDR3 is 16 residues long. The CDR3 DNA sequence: TGTGCCAGCAGCCCCGACAGGGGGCAATCGGACGGGGAGCTGTTTTTT. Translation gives CASSPDRGQSDGELFF.

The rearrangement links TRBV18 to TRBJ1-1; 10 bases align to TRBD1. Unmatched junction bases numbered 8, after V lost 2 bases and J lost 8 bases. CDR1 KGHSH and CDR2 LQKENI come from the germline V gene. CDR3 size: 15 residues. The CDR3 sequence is CASSPNWDRGNEAFF. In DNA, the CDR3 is TGTGCCAGCTCACCAAACTGGGACAGGGGTAACGAAGCTTTCTTT. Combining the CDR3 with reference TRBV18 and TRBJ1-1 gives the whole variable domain NAGVMQNPRHLVRRRGQEARLRCSPMKGHSHVYWYRQLPEEGLKFMVYLQKENIIDESGMPKERFSAEFPKEGPSILRIQQVVRGDSAAYFCASSPNWDRGNEAFFGQGTRLTVV.

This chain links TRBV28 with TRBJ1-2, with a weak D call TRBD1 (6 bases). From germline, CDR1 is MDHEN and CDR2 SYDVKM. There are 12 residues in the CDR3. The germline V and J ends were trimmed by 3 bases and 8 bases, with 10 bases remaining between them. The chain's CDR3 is CASSLGAGGYTF. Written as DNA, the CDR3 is TGTGCCAGCAGTTTGGGGGCTGGAGGCTACACCTTC.

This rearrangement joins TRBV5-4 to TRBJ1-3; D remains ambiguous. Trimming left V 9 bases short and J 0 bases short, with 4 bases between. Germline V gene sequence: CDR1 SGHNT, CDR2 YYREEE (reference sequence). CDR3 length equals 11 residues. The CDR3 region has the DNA TGTGCCACCGGCTCTGGAAACACCATATATTTT. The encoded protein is CATGSGNTIYF.

Here the CDR3 reads CASNPGQGFSQNQPQHF. Written as DNA, the CDR3 is TGTGCCAGCAACCCTGGACAGGGCTTCTCCCAAAATCAGCCCCAGCATTTT. The chain recombines TRBV28 with TRBJ1-5, with 8 positions matching TRBD1. The CDR3 is 17 amino acids. Germline trimming cut 7 bases from V and 4 bases from J; bases unmatched to any gene: 15. The germline V gene has CDR1 MDHEN and CDR2 SYDVKM.

Here the CDR3 DNA reads TGCGCCAGCAGCTTCAAACAGGGTCCAGATACGCAGTATTTT. Amino acid sequence: CASSFKQGPDTQYF. The rearrangement joins TRBV5-1 to TRBJ2-3; TRBD1 might be the D (6 bases). Germline lookup yields CDR1 SGHRS and CDR2 YFSETQ. Trimming took 2 bases from V and 4 from J, leaving 11 bases between them. There are 14 residues in the CDR3.

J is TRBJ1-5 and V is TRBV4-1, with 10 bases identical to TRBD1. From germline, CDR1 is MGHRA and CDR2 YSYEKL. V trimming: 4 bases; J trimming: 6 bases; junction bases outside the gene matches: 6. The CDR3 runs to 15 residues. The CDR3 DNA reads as TGCGCCAGCAGCCGCGGACAGGGGGTGGCTCAGCCCCAGCATTTT. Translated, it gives CASSRGQGVAQPQHF.

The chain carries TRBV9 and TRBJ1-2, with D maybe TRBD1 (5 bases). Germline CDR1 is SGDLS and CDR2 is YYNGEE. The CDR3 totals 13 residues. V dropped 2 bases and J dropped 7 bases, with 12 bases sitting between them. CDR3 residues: CASSVQGRGGYTF. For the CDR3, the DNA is TGTGCCAGCAGCGTCCAGGGAAGAGGTGGCTACACCTTC.

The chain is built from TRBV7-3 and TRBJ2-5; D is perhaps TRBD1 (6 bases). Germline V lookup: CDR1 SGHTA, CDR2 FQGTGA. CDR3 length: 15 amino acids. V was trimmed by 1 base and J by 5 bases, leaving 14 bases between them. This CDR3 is CASSLIGGQQETQYF. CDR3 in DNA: TGTGCCAGCAGCTTAATTGGGGGCCAACAGGAGACCCAGTACTTC.

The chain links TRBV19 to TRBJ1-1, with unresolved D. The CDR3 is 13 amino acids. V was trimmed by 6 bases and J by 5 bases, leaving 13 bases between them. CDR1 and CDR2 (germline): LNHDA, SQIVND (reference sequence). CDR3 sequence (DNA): TGTGCCAGTAGCTTCTCAGGTGGAACTGAAGCTTTCTTT. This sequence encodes CASSFSGGTEAFF.

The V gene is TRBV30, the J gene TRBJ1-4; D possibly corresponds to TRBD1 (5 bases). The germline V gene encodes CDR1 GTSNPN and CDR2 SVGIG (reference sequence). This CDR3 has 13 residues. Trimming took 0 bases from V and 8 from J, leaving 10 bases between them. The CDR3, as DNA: TGTGCCTGGAGTGTCCCGGGACGGGAAAAACTGTTTTTT. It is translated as CAWSVPGREKLFF.

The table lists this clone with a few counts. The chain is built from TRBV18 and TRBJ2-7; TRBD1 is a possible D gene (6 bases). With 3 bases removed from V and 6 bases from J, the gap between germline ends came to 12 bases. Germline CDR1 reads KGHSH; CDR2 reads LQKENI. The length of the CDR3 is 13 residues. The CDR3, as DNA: TGTGCCAGCTCACCTACAGGGTACGGCGAGCAGTACTTC. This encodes CASSPTGYGEQYF.

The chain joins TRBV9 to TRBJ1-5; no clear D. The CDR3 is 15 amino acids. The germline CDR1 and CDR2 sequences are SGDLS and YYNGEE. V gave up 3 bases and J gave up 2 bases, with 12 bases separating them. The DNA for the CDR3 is TGTGCCAGCAGCGGTGGGCTTCACGGCAATCAGCCCCAGCATTTT. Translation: CASSGGLHGNQPQHF.

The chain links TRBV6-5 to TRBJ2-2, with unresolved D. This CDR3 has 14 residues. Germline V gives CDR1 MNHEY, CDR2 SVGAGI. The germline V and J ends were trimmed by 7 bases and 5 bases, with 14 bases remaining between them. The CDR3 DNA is TGTGCCAGCAACCTTCGCCTAGGGACCGGGGAGCTGTTTTTT. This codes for CASNLRLGTGELFF.

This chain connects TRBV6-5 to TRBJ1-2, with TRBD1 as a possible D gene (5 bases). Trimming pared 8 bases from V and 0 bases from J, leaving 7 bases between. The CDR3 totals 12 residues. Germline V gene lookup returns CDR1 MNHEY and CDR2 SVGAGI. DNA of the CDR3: TGTGCCAGCGGCAGGGCTAACTATGGCTACACCTTC. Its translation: CASGRANYGYTF.